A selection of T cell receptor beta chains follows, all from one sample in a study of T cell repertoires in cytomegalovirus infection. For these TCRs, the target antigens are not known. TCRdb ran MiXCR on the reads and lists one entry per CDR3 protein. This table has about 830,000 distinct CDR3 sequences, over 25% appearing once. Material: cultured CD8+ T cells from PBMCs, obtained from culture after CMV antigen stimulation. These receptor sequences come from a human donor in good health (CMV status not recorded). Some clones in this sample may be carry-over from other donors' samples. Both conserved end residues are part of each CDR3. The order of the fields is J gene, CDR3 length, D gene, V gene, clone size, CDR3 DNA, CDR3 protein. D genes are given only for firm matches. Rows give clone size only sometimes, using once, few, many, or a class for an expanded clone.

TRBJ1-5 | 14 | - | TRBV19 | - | TGTGCCAGTAGTATCTCCCAGGGACATCAGCCCCAGCATTTT | CASSISQGHQPQHF
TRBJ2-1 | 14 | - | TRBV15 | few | TGTGCCACCAGCAGAGAGGTCCCATACAATGAGCAGTTCTTC | CATSREVPYNEQFF
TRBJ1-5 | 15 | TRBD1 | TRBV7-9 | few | TGTGCCAGCAGCTCTGTGCCGGGGACAGACCAGCCCCAGCATTTT | CASSSVPGTDQPQHF
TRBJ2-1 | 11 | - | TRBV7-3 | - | TGTGCCAGCTCACTGGGGGGGCCACAGTTCTTC | CASSLGGPQFF
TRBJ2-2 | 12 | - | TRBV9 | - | TGTGCCAGCAGCGTCAGTGACGGGGAGCTGTTTTTT | CASSVSDGELFF
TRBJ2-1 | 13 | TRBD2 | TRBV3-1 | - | TGTGCCAGCAGCCAAGGGGGGAGGGATGAGCAGTTCTTC | CASSQGGRDEQFF
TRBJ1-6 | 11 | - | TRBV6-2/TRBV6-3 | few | TGTGCCAGCAGTTACTCGTCATTCCTCCACTTT | CASSYSSFLHF
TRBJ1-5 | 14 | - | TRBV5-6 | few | TGTGCCAGCAGCTTGTCACCTACCAGGCAGCCCCAGCATTTT | CASSLSPTRQPQHF
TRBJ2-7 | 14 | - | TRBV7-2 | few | TGTGCCAGCAGCTTAGTTACGGGAATCGACGAGCAGTACTTC | CASSLVTGIDEQYF
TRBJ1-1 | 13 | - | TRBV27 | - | TGTGCCAGCAGTTTGGGGATTGGCACTGAAGCTTTCTTT | CASSLGIGTEAFF
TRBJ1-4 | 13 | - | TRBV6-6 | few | TGTGCCAGCATCCCACAGGGAGGTGAAAAACTGTTTTTT | CASIPQGGEKLFF
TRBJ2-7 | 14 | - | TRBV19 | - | TGTGCCAGTAGTCATCCGGGACGGAGCTACGAGCAGTACTTC | CASSHPGRSYEQYF
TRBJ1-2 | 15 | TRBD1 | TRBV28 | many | TGTGCCAGCAGTTTTTCATGGACAGGGGACTATGGCTACACCTTC | CASSFSWTGDYGYTF
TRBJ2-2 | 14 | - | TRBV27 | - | TGTGCCAGCAGTTTAATAGGATCCAACGGGGAGCTGTTTTTT | CASSLIGSNGELFF
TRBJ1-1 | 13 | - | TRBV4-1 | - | TGCGCCAGCAGCTCCCGAAGGGACACTGAAGCTTTCTTT | CASSSRRDTEAFF
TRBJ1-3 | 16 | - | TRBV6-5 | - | TGTGCCAGCAGTTACTCGTATATCGTCTCTGGAAACACCATATATTTT | CASSYSYIVSGNTIYF
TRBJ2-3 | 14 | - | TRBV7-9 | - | TGTGCCAGCATCTTGGGGGGCTGGCCAGATACGCAGTATTTT | CASILGGWPDTQYF
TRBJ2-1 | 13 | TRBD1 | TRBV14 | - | TGTGCCACCCGTAGCTGGGACAGCAATGAGCAGTTCTTC | CATRSWDSNEQFF